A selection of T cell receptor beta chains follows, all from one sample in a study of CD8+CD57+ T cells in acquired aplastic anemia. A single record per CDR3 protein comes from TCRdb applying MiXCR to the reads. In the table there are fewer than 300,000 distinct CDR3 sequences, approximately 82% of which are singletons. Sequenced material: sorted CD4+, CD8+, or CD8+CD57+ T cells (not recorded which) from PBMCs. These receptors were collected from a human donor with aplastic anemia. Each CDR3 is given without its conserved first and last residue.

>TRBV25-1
ASSEGRTSTDTQY
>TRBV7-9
ASSLGEGDDTYALH
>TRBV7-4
ASSVYQNSYNAQF
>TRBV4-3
ASSQDGTGRDSPLH
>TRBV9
ASGGAGNIQYFEH
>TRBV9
ASSVDSDNPPLH
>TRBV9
VSSSGGNIRY
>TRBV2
ANSGGGIDEQF
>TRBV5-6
ASSMDRGAAGGPGSYNEQF
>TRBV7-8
ASSLPGGPDMQY
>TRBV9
ASGQGTLPANTEAF
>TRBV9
ASSRPGQSARTPQH
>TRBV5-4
ASSFTSAIRTRY
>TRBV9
ASSVGSQSTDTQY
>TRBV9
ASSPAVDSYEQSQY
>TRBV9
ASSVGAANTEAF